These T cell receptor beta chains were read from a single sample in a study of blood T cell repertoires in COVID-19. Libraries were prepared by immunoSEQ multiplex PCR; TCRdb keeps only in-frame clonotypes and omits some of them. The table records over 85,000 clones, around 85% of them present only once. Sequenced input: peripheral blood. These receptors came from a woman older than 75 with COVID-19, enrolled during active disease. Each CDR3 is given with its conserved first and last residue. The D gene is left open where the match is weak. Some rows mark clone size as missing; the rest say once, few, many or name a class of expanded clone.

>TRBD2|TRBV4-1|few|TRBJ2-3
TGCGCCAGCAGCCAGGATACGGGACTAGGCTCAGATACGCAGTATTTT
CASSQDTGLGSDTQYF
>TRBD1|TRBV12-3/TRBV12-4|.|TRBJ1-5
TGTGCCAGCAGCCTGACAGGGGGTCAGCCCCAGCATTTT
CASSLTGGQPQHF
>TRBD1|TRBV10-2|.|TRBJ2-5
TGCGCCAGCAGAGTGACAGGGGGCACAGAGACCCAGTACTTC
CASRVTGGTETQYF
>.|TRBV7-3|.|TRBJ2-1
TGTGCCAGCAGCTCCGTAGCGACCCGTGAGTACAATGAGCAGTTCTTC
CASSSVATREYNEQFF
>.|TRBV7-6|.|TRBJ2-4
TGTGCCAGCAGCTTAGTTGCAGGAGGAGCCAAAAACATTCAGTACTTC
CASSLVAGGAKNIQYF
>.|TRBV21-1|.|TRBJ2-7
TGTGCCAGCAGCAAACTCTCTAGCGGACTCTACGAGCAGTACTTC
CASSKLSSGLYEQYF
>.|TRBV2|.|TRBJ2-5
TGTGCCAGCAGTGAACAGAGGGGAGGAGAGACCCAGTACTTC
CASSEQRGGETQYF
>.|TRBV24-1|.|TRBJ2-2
TGTGCCACCAGTGATTTCGGGGTGGAGGGCACCGGGGAGCTGTTTTTT
CATSDFGVEGTGELFF
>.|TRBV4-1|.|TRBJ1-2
TGCGCCAGCAGCCAAGACAGGGAAGGGACATTTCTGGGCTACACCTTC
CASSQDREGTFLGYTF
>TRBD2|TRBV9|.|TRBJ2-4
TGTGCCAGCAGCGCCTCGGGACTAGCGGGAGGTAACATTCAGTACTTC
CASSASGLAGGNIQYF
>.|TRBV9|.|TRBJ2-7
TGTGCCAGCAGCGTAGCCGCAGGGCTCTCCTACGAGCAGTACTTC
CASSVAAGLSYEQYF
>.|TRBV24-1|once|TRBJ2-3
TGTGCCACCAGTGATTGGCGGACAGATACGCAGTATTTT
CATSDWRTDTQYF
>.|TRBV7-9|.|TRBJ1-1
TGTGCCAGCAGCTTAGGTGAGAGCACTGAAGCTTTCTTT
CASSLGESTEAFF
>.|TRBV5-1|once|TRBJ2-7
TGCGCCAGCAGCCTTAAAGAGAACCTAGACTCCTACGAGCAGTACTTC
CASSLKENLDSYEQYF
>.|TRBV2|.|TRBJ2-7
TGTGCCAGCAGGGACGGGGGATCCTACGAGCAGTACTTC
CASRDGGSYEQYF
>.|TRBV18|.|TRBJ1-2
TGTGCCAGCTCACCTGTTTATAACTATGGCTACACCTTC
CASSPVYNYGYTF
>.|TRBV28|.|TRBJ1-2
TGTGCCAGCAGTTTGCCGGAGGGAAGCTACACCTTC
CASSLPEGSYTF
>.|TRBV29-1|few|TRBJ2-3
TGCAGCGTTGAAGTAACAGGTAGCACAGATACGCAGTATTTT
CSVEVTGSTDTQYF
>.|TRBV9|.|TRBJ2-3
TGTGCCAGCAGCGTAGCTCGCGGGACCCGCACAGATACGCAGTATTTT
CASSVARGTRTDTQYF
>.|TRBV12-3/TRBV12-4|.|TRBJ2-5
TGTGCCAGCAGCCCCGGGGTTGGAGAGACCCAGTACTTC
CASSPGVGETQYF
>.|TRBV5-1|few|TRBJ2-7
TGCGCCAGCAGCTTGGAGGCGGGAAGCTCCTACGAGCAGTACTTC
CASSLEAGSSYEQYF
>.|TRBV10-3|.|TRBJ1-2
TGTGCCATCAGTGGTTCAGGTGGTGGCTACACCTTC
CAISGSGGGYTF
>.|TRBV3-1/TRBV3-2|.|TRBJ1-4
TGTGCCAGCAGCCCGTTGCGGGGGCCTGGTGAAAAACTGTTTTTT
CASSPLRGPGEKLFF
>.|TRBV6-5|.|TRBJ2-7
TGTGCCAGCAGTTACTCAGCTAGGAACGAGCAGTACTTC
CASSYSARNEQYF
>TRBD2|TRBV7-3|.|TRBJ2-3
TGTGCCAGCAGCTCCGGACTAGCGGGAGCTCTAGATACGCAGTATTTT
CASSSGLAGALDTQYF
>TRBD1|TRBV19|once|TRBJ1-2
TGTGCCAGTAGGAACCCGGGACAGCGATATGGCTACACCTTC
CASRNPGQRYGYTF
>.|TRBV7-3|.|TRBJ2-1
TGTGCCAGCAGCTTAAGAGAGAATGAGCAGTTCTTC
CASSLRENEQFF
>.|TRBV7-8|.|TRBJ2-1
TGTGCCAGCAGCTTCCCGGGGGGACACCTCTACAATGAGCAGTTCTTC
CASSFPGGHLYNEQFF
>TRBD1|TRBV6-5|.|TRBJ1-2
TGTGCCAGCAGCCGGGACAGCTATGGCTACACCTTC
CASSRDSYGYTF
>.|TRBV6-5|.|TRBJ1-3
TGTGCCAGCAGTCCTAACCGGGACACTGGAAACACCATATATTTT
CASSPNRDTGNTIYF
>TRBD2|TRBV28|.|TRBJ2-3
TGTGCCAGCTTAGTAGCGGGAGCCTCAGATACGCAGTATTTT
CASLVAGASDTQYF
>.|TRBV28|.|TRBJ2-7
TGTGCCAGCAGTTTCGCCGGGTCCAAGTACGAGCAGTACTTC
CASSFAGSKYEQYF
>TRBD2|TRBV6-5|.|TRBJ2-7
TGTGCCAGCAGATATAGCGGGAGTCTCCACGAGCAGTACTTC
CASRYSGSLHEQYF
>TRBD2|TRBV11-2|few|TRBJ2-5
TGTGCCAGCAGCTTAATCCACGGACTAGCGGGAGAGACCCAGTACTTC
CASSLIHGLAGETQYF
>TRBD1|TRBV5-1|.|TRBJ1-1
TGCGCCAGCAGCTCGGTGGGACAGGGTGTCACTGAAGCTTTCTTT
CASSSVGQGVTEAFF
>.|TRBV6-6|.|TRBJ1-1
TGTGCCAGCAGTTTTCCGACAGGCACTGAAGCTTTCTTT
CASSFPTGTEAFF
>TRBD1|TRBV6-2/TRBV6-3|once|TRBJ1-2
TGTGCCAGCAGTTACGGCGGGGACAGGGATTATGGCTACACCTTC
CASSYGGDRDYGYTF
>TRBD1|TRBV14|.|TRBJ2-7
TGTGCCAGCAGCCGGACAGGGCAAAGCTCCTACGAGCAGTACTTC
CASSRTGQSSYEQYF
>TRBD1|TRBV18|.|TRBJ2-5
TGTGCCAGCTCACCGTTGGGACAGCAAGAGACCCAGTACTTC
CASSPLGQQETQYF
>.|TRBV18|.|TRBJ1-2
TGTGCCAGCTCCCATACTGATAACTATGGCTACACCTTC
CASSHTDNYGYTF
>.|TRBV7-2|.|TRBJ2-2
TGTGCCAGCTCCAGATATCGGAACACCGGGGAGCTGTTTTTT
CASSRYRNTGELFF
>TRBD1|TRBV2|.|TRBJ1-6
TGTGCCAGCAGACGACAGGGGGGGGATTCACCCCTCCACTTT
CASRRQGGDSPLHF
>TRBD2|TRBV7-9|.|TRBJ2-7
TGTGCCAGCAGCTTTCCGGCTAGCGGGGAGCAGTACTTC
CASSFPASGEQYF
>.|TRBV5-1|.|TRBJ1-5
TGCGCCAGCAGCTTGGCGGGGGGGCCTCAGCCCCAGCATTTT
CASSLAGGPQPQHF
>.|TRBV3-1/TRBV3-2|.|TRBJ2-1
TGTGCCAGCAGCCTCGGACTGGGGACCTACAATGAGCAGTTCTTC
CASSLGLGTYNEQFF
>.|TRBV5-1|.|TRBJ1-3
TGCGCCAGCAGCCAGACAGGCGTGACTGGAAACACCATATATTTT
CASSQTGVTGNTIYF
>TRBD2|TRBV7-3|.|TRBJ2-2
TGTGCCAGCAGCTTACTGGGTAGCGGGATCGGGACCGGGGAGCTGTTTTTT
CASSLLGSGIGTGELFF
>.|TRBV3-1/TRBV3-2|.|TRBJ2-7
TGTGCCAGCAGCCAGTTTCCAGGGGCGTCCTACGAGCAGTACTTC
CASSQFPGASYEQYF
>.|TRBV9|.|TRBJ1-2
TGTGCCAGCAGCGTAGCCTTCGCAGGGAACTATGGCTACACCTTC
CASSVAFAGNYGYTF
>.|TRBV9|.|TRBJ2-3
TGTGCCAGCAGCGACGGGCCCCTTCAGGGCGATACGCAGTATTTT
CASSDGPLQGDTQYF